This T cell receptor beta chain was observed in a study of T cells in Graves' hyperthyroidism and ophthalmopathy. Regarding the study as a whole: With a median lead of 6.5 months before onset, the model predicted ophthalmopathy.

This clonotype showed up just a few times. Its antigen is not known. TCR beta CDR3 regions were amplified from RNA transcripts. The HTBI set primed first-round TCR CDR3 RT-PCR. TCRdb re-called the multiplex PCR reads through MiXCR, storing one row per CDR3 protein. Of approximately 410,000 distinct CDR3 sequences in the sample, 12% to 15% are singletons; the top ten hold 5% to 6%. Researchers defined stable Graves' hyperthyroidism as no ophthalmopathy progression within 18 months. The CDR3 covers 14 residues. Germline V lookup: CDR1 LGHNA, CDR2 YNFKEQ. With 3 bases removed from V and 4 bases from J, the gap between germline ends came to 9 bases.

This sequence was found in a woman under 30 with Graves' hyperthyroidism. The sample was blood. The chain carries TRBV4-2 and TRBJ1-4, with D unclear. The CDR3 sequence is CASSHGQFNEKLFF. The CDR3 region has the DNA TGTGCCAGCAGCCACGGGCAGTTTAATGAAAAACTGTTTTTT.